A selection of T cell receptor beta chains follows, all from one sample in a study of cytomegalovirus exposure and HLA in healthy donors. TCRdb's copy holds only in-frame clones and misses some; the assay was immunoSEQ multiplex PCR. Of over 100,000 clones in the sample, over 60% are singletons; the top ten hold 8.5% to 10%. The sample taken for sequencing was PBMCs. The receptors were gathered from a male donor in good health and CMV-seropositive. Each CDR3 is given with its conserved first and last residue. D genes are given only for firm matches. Size values are once, few and many counts, or a class for expanded clones, and some rows have none.

v_gene,j_gene,d_gene,abundance,CDR3aa,CDR3nt
TRBV5-6,TRBJ2-7,-,-,CASSPRGGEQYF,TGTGCCAGCAGCCCTAGGGGGGGCGAGCAGTACTTC
TRBV7-2,TRBJ2-7,-,-,CASSLVGGASGDPSYEQYF,TGTGCCAGCAGCTTAGTGGGGGGGGCTAGCGGCGACCCTTCTTACGAGCAGTACTTC
TRBV10-3,TRBJ1-6,TRBD1,-,CAISPSGTGANSPLHF,TGTGCCATCAGTCCTTCTGGGACAGGAGCGAATTCACCCCTCCACTTT
TRBV6-1,TRBJ2-7,TRBD1,few,CASSGRQGVYEQYF,TGTGCCAGCAGTGGACGACAGGGGGTCTACGAGCAGTACTTC
TRBV5-1,TRBJ1-1,-,-,CASSLAGNTEAFF,TGCGCCAGCAGCTTGGCCGGGAACACTGAAGCTTTCTTT
TRBV21-1,TRBJ2-7,-,few,CASSKKLANSGIHYEQYF,TGTGCCAGCAGCAAAAAATTGGCGAACTCAGGGATCCACTACGAGCAGTACTTC
TRBV7-8,TRBJ1-2,-,-,CASSLNPGDYGYTF,TGTGCCAGCAGCTTAAACCCGGGGGACTATGGCTACACCTTC
TRBV7-6,TRBJ2-5,TRBD1,-,CASSLEGQEGETQYF,TGTGCCAGCAGCTTAGAGGGACAGGAGGGGGAGACCCAGTACTTC
TRBV19,TRBJ1-1,-,-,CASKTDSLNTEAFF,TGTGCCAGTAAAACGGATAGCTTGAACACTGAAGCTTTCTTT
TRBV4-3,TRBJ2-3,-,-,CASSQEQGQDTQYF,TGCGCCAGCAGCCAAGAACAGGGACAAGATACGCAGTATTTT
TRBV6-6,TRBJ2-7,TRBD1,-,CASNGQGSEQYF,TGTGCCAGCAACGGACAGGGGTCCGAGCAGTACTTC
TRBV27,TRBJ1-1,-,once,CASSLLRQGNTEAFF,TGTGCCAGCAGTCTCTTACGGCAGGGCAACACTGAAGCTTTCTTT
TRBV6-5,TRBJ1-1,TRBD1,-,CASSRPDRGTEAFF,TGTGCCAGCAGCCGCCCCGACAGGGGCACTGAAGCTTTCTTT
TRBV6-5,TRBJ2-7,TRBD1,-,CASSYGRGYEQYF,TGTGCCAGCAGTTACGGCAGGGGGTACGAGCAGTACTTC
TRBV5-1,TRBJ2-1,TRBD2,-,CASSLGTSGANNEQFF,TGCGCCAGCAGCTTGGGGACTAGCGGGGCCAACAATGAGCAGTTCTTC
TRBV11-3,TRBJ2-3,TRBD2,-,CASSLLAGGRFGLGGDTQYF,TGTGCCAGCAGCTTACTAGCGGGAGGGCGCTTTGGTCTGGGAGGGGATACGCAGTATTTT
TRBV20-1,TRBJ1-1,-,-,CSASGSTEAFF,TGCAGTGCTAGTGGCAGCACTGAAGCTTTCTTT